This entry lists 24 T cell receptor beta chains sequenced from one sample in a study of response to subunit inactivated influenza vaccine. TCRdb passed the RT-PCR reads through MiXCR, listing each CDR3 protein once. The table lists hundreds of thousands of distinct CDR3 sequences, 6.5% to 8% of them singletons. The specimen was PBMCs from blood, collected around 25 months after vaccination. The receptors shown here come from a man between 50 and 75 years old who received an inactivated influenza vaccine.

This clonotype was observed a few times. The chain uses TRBV4-3 and TRBJ2-5; 8 bases match TRBD1. This CDR3 is 14 amino acids long. Per the germline V gene, CDR1 is LGHNA and CDR2 is YSLEER. Unmatched junction bases numbered 3, after V lost 2 bases and J lost 4 bases. CDR3 protein: CASSQQGAGETQYF. CDR3 sequence (DNA): TGCGCCAGCAGCCAACAGGGGGCGGGAGAGACCCAGTACTTC.

This clonotype was observed a handful of times. The rearrangement uses TRBV18 and TRBJ2-4; the D gene is possibly TRBD2 (5 bases). V lost 3 bases and J 4 bases, leaving 16 bases between the germline ends. Germline V gene sequence: CDR1 KGHSH, CDR2 LQKENI. The CDR3 runs to 16 residues. The CDR3 DNA reads as TGTGCCAGCTCACCTCGGGCTCTAGCCAAAAAAAACATTCAGTACTTC. It is translated as CASSPRALAKKNIQYF.

Only a few counts were recorded for this clonotype. The chain combines TRBV6-5 with TRBJ2-2; either TRBD1 or TRBD2 may fit D (5 bases each). Trimming removed 0 bases from V and 7 bases from J, with 12 bases in between. The V gene's germline CDR1 is MNHEY and CDR2 SVGAGI. CDR3 length equals 15 residues. CDR3 sequence reads: CASSYSMKGSGELFF. The DNA of the CDR3 is TGTGCCAGCAGTTACTCGATGAAGGGGAGCGGGGAGCTGTTTTTT.

In this sample, this clonotype turned up a few times. This chain links TRBV20-1 with TRBJ2-3, with TRBD2 matching over 15 bases. This CDR3 has 17 residues. The V gene's germline CDR1 is DFQATT and CDR2 SNEGSKA (reference sequence). With V trimmed by 2 bases and J by 8 bases, 11 bases remained unmatched. CDR3 region: CSARPRPGLAGGGTQYF. CDR3 bases: TGCAGTGCTAGACCGCGCCCGGGACTAGCGGGAGGAGGTACGCAGTATTTT.

A few counts support this clonotype. The chain employs TRBV6-1 and TRBJ2-5, with TRBD1 matching over 8 bases. Germline CDR1 MNHNS, CDR2 SASEGT. V was pared by 4 bases and J by 5 bases, with 12 bases of the junction left unmatched. The CDR3 loop spans 16 amino acids. This chain's CDR3 is CASSARDRRTPETQYF. The DNA for the CDR3 is TGTGCCAGCAGTGCCCGGGACAGGAGGACACCGGAGACCCAGTACTTC.

This clonotype was counted many times. This rearrangement joins TRBV7-9 to TRBJ2-1, with 12 bases matching TRBD2. The CDR3 is 12 residues long. The germline CDR1 and CDR2 sequences are SEHNR and FQNEAQ (reference sequence). Trimming at V came to 11 bases and at J to 7 bases, leaving 3 bases not matched to a gene. Here the CDR3 DNA reads TGTGCCGCTAGCGGGAGGGCTAATGAGCAGTTCTTC. Its translation: CAASGRANEQFF.

DNA of the CDR3: TGTGCCAGCAGCCAAGGACAGGGGGGCGGCTACACCTTC. Amino acid sequence: CASSQGQGGGYTF. The chain is built from TRBV4-2 and TRBJ1-2, with TRBD1 identical over 9 bases. J was trimmed by 8 bases and V by 1 base; bases with no gene match: 2. CDR1 and CDR2 (germline): LGHNA, YNFKEQ. The CDR3 is 13 residues long.

This clonotype appeared a few times. The V call is TRBV5-1, the J call TRBJ2-1; 8 nucleotides match TRBD2. Trimming cost V 4 bases and J 4 bases; bases outside gene matches: 16. The CDR3 loop spans 18 amino acids. Germline assignment: CDR1 SGHRS and CDR2 YFSETQ. The CDR3 protein is CASSARGGSGGAYNEQFF. The CDR3 nucleotides read TGCGCCAGCAGCGCCCGGGGAGGGAGCGGGGGAGCTTACAATGAGCAGTTCTTC.

The CDR3 region is CASSYSGGSYNEQFF. Written as DNA, the CDR3 is TGTGCCAGCAGTTATAGCGGGGGGTCCTACAATGAGCAGTTCTTC. The chain uses TRBV6-2 or TRBV6-3 and TRBJ2-1; the match to TRBD2 covers 10 bases. After removal of 3 bases from V and 1 base from J, the junction contained 0 bases not matched to a gene. The CDR3 has 15 amino acids. Looked up from germline, CDR1 is MNHEY and CDR2 is SVGEGT.

This clonotype has only a few counts. The chain links TRBV4-2 to TRBJ2-4; 10 bases fit TRBD2. V lost 4 bases and J lost 8; bases outside the gene matches: 5. This CDR3 comprises 14 residues. Germline V gene sequence: CDR1 LGHNA, CDR2 YNFKEQ. CDR3: CASSRASGRYIQYF. CDR3 bases: TGTGCCAGCAGCCGGGCTAGCGGGAGATACATTCAGTACTTC.

This clonotype turned up a few times. J is TRBJ2-1 and V is TRBV29-1, with TRBD2 identical over 13 bases. Germline CDR1 and CDR2: SQVTM and ANQGSEA. Trimming cost V 3 bases and J 9 bases; bases outside gene matches: 5. This CDR3 has 14 amino acids. The CDR3 is CSVDRTSGSIEQFF. Written as DNA, the CDR3 is TGCAGCGTTGACAGGACTAGCGGGAGTATTGAGCAGTTCTTC.

This clonotype was seen ten or more times. The chain couples TRBV10-3 to TRBJ2-3; a weak D match, TRBD1 (5 bases). CDR3 length: 14 residues. CDR1 and CDR2 from the germline V gene are ENHRY and SYGVKD. V was shortened by 6 bases and J by 0 bases, with 10 bases between the two germline ends. CDR3 loop: CAISRQRSTDTQYF. CDR3 nucleotide sequence: TGTGCCATCAGCAGACAGAGGAGCACAGATACGCAGTATTTT.

J is TRBJ2-3 and V is TRBV5-6; D gene uncertain. Germline assignment: CDR1 SGHDT and CDR2 YYEEEE. Trimming pared 2 bases from V and 2 bases from J, leaving 9 bases between. The CDR3 spans 14 residues. The CDR3 DNA follows: TGTGCCAGCAGCTTTTACAGAGACACAGATACGCAGTATTTT. Its translation is CASSFYRDTDTQYF.

A few counts support this clonotype. The rearrangement uses TRBV3-1 and TRBJ1-1, with D maybe TRBD1 (5 bases). CDR3 length equals 15 residues. Per germline, CDR1 LGHDT and CDR2 YNNKEL (reference sequence). Trimming stripped 4 bases from V and 6 bases from J, with 18 bases between. This CDR3 is CASSPAGTPGAEAFF. The CDR3 coding sequence is TGTGCCAGCAGCCCGGCCGGGACTCCAGGCGCTGAAGCTTTCTTT.

This clonotype was observed a handful of times. The chain has TRBV5-4 and TRBJ2-3; D unresolved. There are 14 residues in the CDR3. Trimming removed 3 bases from V and 10 bases from J, with 18 bases in between. Germline assignment: CDR1 SGHNT and CDR2 YYREEE (reference sequence). CDR3 DNA sequence: TGTGCCAGCAGCTCAGCGCCCCACGAAACCGCGCAGTATTTT. As protein: CASSSAPHETAQYF.

CDR3 residues: CASSRDQGLTGSLGEQYF. Written as DNA, the CDR3 is TGTGCCAGCAGCCGAGATCAAGGTCTGACAGGTTCCCTGGGGGAGCAGTACTTC. V and J are TRBV4-2 and TRBJ2-7; a possible D gene is TRBD1 (6 bases). V was cut by 4 bases and J by 7 bases, with 29 bases left in between. From germline, CDR1 is LGHNA and CDR2 YNFKEQ. This CDR3 comprises 18 residues.

J is TRBJ2-1 and V is TRBV7-2; 8 bases fit TRBD2. After removal of 1 base from V and 5 bases from J, the junction contained 4 bases not matched to a gene. Germline V gives CDR1 SGHTA, CDR2 FQGNSA. This CDR3 region has 15 residues. The DNA for the CDR3 is TGTGCCAGCAGCTTAGTGGCGGGGGGTGACAATGAGCAGTTCTTC. Translated: CASSLVAGGDNEQFF.

The chain uses TRBV4-3 and TRBJ2-7; D is ambiguous. Germline-derived CDR1 and CDR2 are LGHNA and YSLEER. The CDR3 extends over 15 amino acids. V gave up 1 base and J gave up 2 bases, with 12 bases separating them. Written as DNA, the CDR3 is TGCGCCAGCAGCCAAGCCCTTTCTAACCCCTACGAGCAGTACTTC. Encoded protein: CASSQALSNPYEQYF.

This clonotype was counted only a few times. The chain joins TRBV20-1 to TRBJ1-1, with D uncertain. Germline V CDR1 and CDR2: DFQATT, SNEGSKA (reference sequence). The CDR3 contains 13 residues. Trimming stripped 4 bases from V and 1 base from J, with 10 bases between. The CDR3 DNA sequence: TGCAGTGCTAACGCAGGCCCGAACACTGAAGCTTTCTTT. Translated, it gives CSANAGPNTEAFF.

V and J are TRBV4-2 and TRBJ2-1; TRBD2 might be the D (5 bases). V shed 2 bases and J shed 2 bases, with 13 bases lying between them. In germline, CDR1 is LGHNA, CDR2 YNFKEQ. The CDR3 sequence is 16 residues long. The CDR3, as DNA: TGTGCCAGCAGCCAAACTAGTGCCCAGACCTACAATGAGCAGTTCTTC. Translating it yields CASSQTSAQTYNEQFF.

This clonotype was detected many times. The chain employs TRBV27 and TRBJ2-5; D gene ambiguous. The V end was cut by 11 bases, the J end by 4 bases, with 17 bases between. Per the germline V gene, CDR1 is MNHEY and CDR2 is SMNVEV (reference sequence). The CDR3 length is 13 residues. The CDR3: CASPLGVRETQYF. The CDR3 nucleotides are TGTGCCTCCCCCCTAGGAGTTCGAGAGACCCAGTACTTC.

There are a few counts of this clonotype. The CDR3 loop is CASSPTSGSWINEQFF. The CDR3 DNA follows: TGTGCCAGCAGCCCCACTAGCGGGAGCTGGATAAATGAGCAGTTCTTC. V and J are TRBV4-2 and TRBJ2-1, with 11 bases that match TRBD2. V gave up 4 bases and J gave up 7 bases; unmatched junction bases: 9. The CDR3 spans 16 residues. Germline CDR1 reads LGHNA; CDR2 reads YNFKEQ.

This clonotype was counted at least ten times. This chain connects TRBV12-3 or TRBV12-4 to TRBJ1-1; possible D gene TRBD1, 5 bases. The CDR3 totals 13 residues. V gave up 7 bases and J gave up 4 bases, with 13 bases separating them. CDR3 sequence reads: CASTSFGGTEAFF. CDR3 sequence (DNA): TGTGCCAGCACCTCGTTTGGGGGCACTGAAGCTTTCTTT.

This clonotype was counted only a few times. This chain uses TRBV5-4 with TRBJ2-2, with 8 bases lining up with TRBD2. This CDR3 comprises 15 residues. Germline V lookup: CDR1 SGHNT, CDR2 YYREEE (reference sequence). The V and J ends lost 0 bases and 6 bases, in that order; junction bases with no gene match: 4. CDR3 sequence reads: CASSLGLAGPGELFF. CDR3 nucleotides: TGTGCCAGCAGCTTGGGCCTAGCGGGCCCCGGGGAGCTGTTTTTT.